This TCR beta chain was observed in a study of shared clonotypes between healthy human individuals. Findings and limits, study-wide: Around 5% was the fraction of naive CD4 clonotypes found shared across several donors.

Some clones are missing from TCRdb's copy, which holds only in-frame ones; the method was immunoSEQ multiplex PCR. This table has about 1,800,000 clones, approximately 94% appearing once. A note on this clone: Its antigen remains unidentified.

CD45RO-negative CD8 cells positively selected for CCR7 made up the naive population, which excluded terminally differentiated effector memory CD45RA+ cells. Germline V gene lookup returns CDR1 WNHNN and CDR2 SYGVQD (reference sequence). The CDR3 has 13 residues. Trimming took 6 bases from V and 4 from J, leaving 12 bases between them. This sequence was found in a man in his late teens or twenties in good health. The sample was naive CD8+ T cells sorted from blood. This rearrangement joins TRBV10-1 to TRBJ2-5; perhaps D is TRBD1 or TRBD2 (5 bases each). As DNA, the CDR3 is TGCGCCAGCAGCCGGGACCCTGGAGAGACCCAGTACTTC. It translates to CASSRDPGETQYF.